The clone carrying this T cell receptor (beta chain) was seen more than once but under ten times. Germline V gene sequence: CDR1 SEHNR, CDR2 FQNEAQ (reference sequence). The CDR3 extends over 17 amino acids. The J segment lost 2 bases and the V segment lost 5 bases, leaving 11 bases of the junction unmatched. Nashville, Tennessee was home to all donors, who were Caucasian adults. This record belongs to a study of shared clonotypes between healthy human individuals. Genomic DNA per cell subset filled all wells of several immunoSEQ plates. TCRdb keeps only in-frame clones here, not all; method: immunoSEQ multiplex PCR. The sample lists some 1 million clones; about 75% were seen once.

Source material: memory CD4+ T cells sorted from blood. Subset here: CD45RA-negative fraction. This rearrangement joins TRBV7-9 to TRBJ1-3; 8 bases map to TRBD1. The clonotype comes from a man aged 18 to 29 in good health. The CDR3 region is CASSPRTGREPGNTIYF. The DNA of the CDR3 is TGTGCCAGCAGCCCCCGGACAGGGAGGGAGCCTGGAAACACCATATATTTT.